Listed below are T cell receptor beta chains from one sample, sequenced in a study of human T cells and chemical hapten exposure. Via MiXCR, TCRdb re-called the RACE reads, giving one row per CDR3 protein. Of a few hundred thousand distinct CDR3 sequences listed, 7.5% to 8% were seen once; the top ten hold about 1.1%. This material consisted of whole blood, taken in connection with sensitization to the hapten diphenylcyclopropenone (DPC). The receptor source for this set is a man between 18 and 29 years old with alopecia areata. Some clones in this sample may be carry-over from other donors' samples. CDR3s include the opening cysteine and the closing phenylalanine or tryptophan. Each record gives: CDR3 DNA, CDR3 protein, D gene, V gene, J gene, clone size. D genes are given only for firm matches. Not every row has a clone size; where given, it reads once, few, many or a size class.

cdr3_nt: TGTGCCAGCAGTTACACCTCGCCGCAGGAGAACACTGAAGCTTTCTTT
cdr3_aa: CASSYTSPQENTEAFF
d_call: .
v_call: TRBV6-5
j_call: TRBJ1-1
clone_size: .

cdr3_nt: TGTGCCAGCAGTTACGGGGGGCTTTTCTCTGGAAACACCATATATTTT
cdr3_aa: CASSYGGLFSGNTIYF
d_call: .
v_call: TRBV6-5
j_call: TRBJ1-3
clone_size: few

cdr3_nt: TGTGCCAGCAGTCGCCCGACAGGGGTGGGCACAGATACGCAGTATTTT
cdr3_aa: CASSRPTGVGTDTQYF
d_call: TRBD1
v_call: TRBV6-1
j_call: TRBJ2-3
clone_size: few

cdr3_nt: TGTGCCAGCAGCTTAGCGCGCCCCTCTGGGGCCAACGTCCTGACTTTC
cdr3_aa: CASSLARPSGANVLTF
d_call: .
v_call: TRBV7-2
j_call: TRBJ2-6
clone_size: .

cdr3_nt: TGCGCCAGCAGCCAAGAGCGGGGGAATGAGCAGTTCTTC
cdr3_aa: CASSQERGNEQFF
d_call: TRBD2
v_call: TRBV4-3
j_call: TRBJ2-1
clone_size: many

cdr3_nt: TGTGCCAGCAGTGAGAGGTCAGGGGTAAGCAGGCCCCAGCATTTT
cdr3_aa: CASSERSGVSRPQHF
d_call: .
v_call: TRBV2
j_call: TRBJ1-5
clone_size: many

cdr3_nt: TGTGCCAGCAGCTTGGCCCTGGGACAGGGTAACTATGGCTACACCTTC
cdr3_aa: CASSLALGQGNYGYTF
d_call: TRBD1
v_call: TRBV5-4
j_call: TRBJ1-2
clone_size: .

cdr3_nt: TGTGCCATCAGTGATCACCCCCAGATCAGGGGTGGAACTAATGAAAAACTGTTTTTT
cdr3_aa: CAISDHPQIRGGTNEKLFF
d_call: .
v_call: TRBV10-3
j_call: TRBJ1-4
clone_size: .

cdr3_nt: TGTGCCATCAGTGGAGGGCTGGCGGGAACAAAGGAAGCTTTCTTT
cdr3_aa: CAISGGLAGTKEAFF
d_call: .
v_call: TRBV10-3
j_call: TRBJ1-1
clone_size: many

cdr3_nt: TGTGCCAGCAGCCCCAGGACAGATGAAGCTTTCTTT
cdr3_aa: CASSPRTDEAFF
d_call: .
v_call: TRBV7-8
j_call: TRBJ1-1
clone_size: few

cdr3_nt: TGCAGTGCTAGATCCCTACAGGGGAATGAGCAGTTCTTC
cdr3_aa: CSARSLQGNEQFF
d_call: TRBD1
v_call: TRBV20-1
j_call: TRBJ2-1
clone_size: .

cdr3_nt: TGTGCCAGCAGCGCTGGTGATCTCTATAATTCACCCCTCCACTTT
cdr3_aa: CASSAGDLYNSPLHF
d_call: .
v_call: TRBV7-3
j_call: TRBJ1-6
clone_size: .

cdr3_nt: TGTGCCAGCAGATTAGACAGATCCGGGGCCAACGTCCTGACTTTC
cdr3_aa: CASRLDRSGANVLTF
d_call: .
v_call: TRBV7-2
j_call: TRBJ2-6
clone_size: .

cdr3_nt: TGTGCCAGCAGCGTAGTCGGGGGCACAGATACGCAGTATTTT
cdr3_aa: CASSVVGGTDTQYF
d_call: .
v_call: TRBV9
j_call: TRBJ2-3
clone_size: many

cdr3_nt: TGTGCCAGCAGCCAAGGACAGGGGTCTGAAGCTTTCTTT
cdr3_aa: CASSQGQGSEAFF
d_call: TRBD1
v_call: TRBV14
j_call: TRBJ1-1
clone_size: once

cdr3_nt: TGTGCCAGCAGCCCTACGGGGCCCCCAACCTACGAGCAGTACTTC
cdr3_aa: CASSPTGPPTYEQYF
d_call: .
v_call: TRBV14
j_call: TRBJ2-7
clone_size: few

cdr3_nt: TGCGCCAGCAGACGGGACGGCGTGAGCTCCTATAATTCACCCCTCCACTTT
cdr3_aa: CASRRDGVSSYNSPLHF
d_call: .
v_call: TRBV10-2
j_call: TRBJ1-6
clone_size: .

cdr3_nt: TGTGCCAGCAGCTGGCAGGGTGGGGACGAGCAGTACTTC
cdr3_aa: CASSWQGGDEQYF
d_call: .
v_call: TRBV7-9
j_call: TRBJ2-7
clone_size: .

cdr3_nt: TGCGCCAGCAGCCAAGATACCGGTCGCGGGAGCTCTGGAAACACCATATATTTT
cdr3_aa: CASSQDTGRGSSGNTIYF
d_call: .
v_call: TRBV4-3
j_call: TRBJ1-3
clone_size: many

cdr3_nt: TGCGCCAGCAGCCAGGAACCCGGGACAGGGTACGCAGATACGCAGTATTTT
cdr3_aa: CASSQEPGTGYADTQYF
d_call: TRBD1
v_call: TRBV4-1
j_call: TRBJ2-3
clone_size: .

cdr3_nt: TGTGCCAGCAGCTTACCCAGGGCTAATTCACCCCTCCACTTT
cdr3_aa: CASSLPRANSPLHF
d_call: .
v_call: TRBV7-9
j_call: TRBJ1-6
clone_size: .

cdr3_nt: TGCAGTGCTAGAGGGGGGGTAACTAGCGGGTTCTGGTCCTACAATGAGCAGTTCTTC
cdr3_aa: CSARGGVTSGFWSYNEQFF
d_call: TRBD2
v_call: TRBV20-1
j_call: TRBJ2-1
clone_size: few

cdr3_nt: TGTGCCAGCAGCCCTCAGACAAATACACTGAACACTGAAGCTTTCTTT
cdr3_aa: CASSPQTNTLNTEAFF
d_call: .
v_call: TRBV7-9
j_call: TRBJ1-1
clone_size: .

cdr3_nt: TGCAGTGCTAGACGACAGGGTCCCGACTACGAGCAGTACTTC
cdr3_aa: CSARRQGPDYEQYF
d_call: TRBD1
v_call: TRBV20-1
j_call: TRBJ2-7
clone_size: many

cdr3_nt: TGTGCCAGCAGTGAGGACAGGGGCACAGATACGCAGTATTTT
cdr3_aa: CASSEDRGTDTQYF
d_call: TRBD1
v_call: TRBV25-1
j_call: TRBJ2-3
clone_size: few

cdr3_nt: TGCAGTGCTAGATCGGACTCCTCCCCGGGGGAGCAGTACTTC
cdr3_aa: CSARSDSSPGEQYF
d_call: .
v_call: TRBV20-1
j_call: TRBJ2-7
clone_size: .

cdr3_nt: TGTGCCAGCAGTCCCCCGGGCCGGGGAACCTACAATGAGCAGTTCTTC
cdr3_aa: CASSPPGRGTYNEQFF
d_call: .
v_call: TRBV28
j_call: TRBJ2-1
clone_size: .

cdr3_nt: TGTGCCAGCACCTACCTCTCTAGCGGGGCCTACAATGAGCAGTTCTTC
cdr3_aa: CASTYLSSGAYNEQFF
d_call: TRBD2
v_call: TRBV28
j_call: TRBJ2-1
clone_size: many

cdr3_nt: TGCGCCAGCAGCCTCGAGCCAGGGAGAATTAGCAATCAGCCCCAGCATTTT
cdr3_aa: CASSLEPGRISNQPQHF
d_call: .
v_call: TRBV5-1
j_call: TRBJ1-5
clone_size: few

cdr3_nt: TGCAGTGCTAGGGGGACAGGGGGACCATACGAGCAGTACTTC
cdr3_aa: CSARGTGGPYEQYF
d_call: TRBD1
v_call: TRBV20-1
j_call: TRBJ2-7
clone_size: .

cdr3_nt: TGTGCCAGCAGCCGACTAGCAGATACGCAGTATTTT
cdr3_aa: CASSRLADTQYF
d_call: .
v_call: TRBV3-1
j_call: TRBJ2-3
clone_size: few

cdr3_nt: TGCGCCAGCAGCTTGGTCGTGGGCAACATTCAGTACTTC
cdr3_aa: CASSLVVGNIQYF
d_call: .
v_call: TRBV5-1
j_call: TRBJ2-4
clone_size: few

cdr3_nt: TGTGCCAGCAGCCTCCTACAAGGAAACACCATATATTTT
cdr3_aa: CASSLLQGNTIYF
d_call: .
v_call: TRBV6-5
j_call: TRBJ1-3
clone_size: .

cdr3_nt: TGTGCCAGCAAGCTCCAGGGGTATAATTCACCCCTCCACTTT
cdr3_aa: CASKLQGYNSPLHF
d_call: .
v_call: TRBV12-3/TRBV12-4
j_call: TRBJ1-6
clone_size: .

cdr3_nt: TGCAGTGCTAGAGATCCTAGGACTAGCGGGGGGGCATTAGTAGAGACCCAGTACTTC
cdr3_aa: CSARDPRTSGGALVETQYF
d_call: TRBD2
v_call: TRBV20-1
j_call: TRBJ2-5
clone_size: .

cdr3_nt: TGTGCCAGCAGTTACCACCGACAGGGATTAAACACTGAAGCTTTCTTT
cdr3_aa: CASSYHRQGLNTEAFF
d_call: TRBD1
v_call: TRBV6-5
j_call: TRBJ1-1
clone_size: many

cdr3_nt: TGTGCCACCAGTGAGGCTAAGACAGGGCGGAATGGCTACACCTTC
cdr3_aa: CATSEAKTGRNGYTF
d_call: TRBD1
v_call: TRBV24-1
j_call: TRBJ1-2
clone_size: .

cdr3_nt: TGTGCCAGCAGCTTAGTCTCCGGAAGCTCTGGGGCCAACGTCCTGACTTTC
cdr3_aa: CASSLVSGSSGANVLTF
d_call: .
v_call: TRBV7-9
j_call: TRBJ2-6
clone_size: .

cdr3_nt: TGTGCCAGCCTCGGTCCGCCTAATGAAAAACTGTTTTTT
cdr3_aa: CASLGPPNEKLFF
d_call: .
v_call: TRBV7-2
j_call: TRBJ1-4
clone_size: many

cdr3_nt: TGTGCCAGCAAACCGGACAGGGGGCGCCGGGGCTACACCTTC
cdr3_aa: CASKPDRGRRGYTF
d_call: TRBD1
v_call: TRBV6-5
j_call: TRBJ1-2
clone_size: few

cdr3_nt: TGTGCCAGCAGTGACTCCACAGGGGGCATAGATACGCAGTATTTT
cdr3_aa: CASSDSTGGIDTQYF
d_call: TRBD1
v_call: TRBV6-4
j_call: TRBJ2-3
clone_size: few

cdr3_nt: TGTGCCAGCAGCTTATCGGACAGATTAAATGAAAAACTGTTTTTT
cdr3_aa: CASSLSDRLNEKLFF
d_call: .
v_call: TRBV7-9
j_call: TRBJ1-4
clone_size: .

cdr3_nt: TGTGCCAGCAGTTTTAGCGGCCCCTACGAGCAGTACTTC
cdr3_aa: CASSFSGPYEQYF
d_call: .
v_call: TRBV6-2/TRBV6-3
j_call: TRBJ2-7
clone_size: many

cdr3_nt: TGTGCCAGCAGATACTGGTCGGACACCAATCAGCCCCAGCATTTT
cdr3_aa: CASRYWSDTNQPQHF
d_call: .
v_call: TRBV6-2/TRBV6-3
j_call: TRBJ1-5
clone_size: many

cdr3_nt: TGCAGTGCCCGGGGCGGGGCAGGGGGCACTGAAGCTTTCTTT
cdr3_aa: CSARGGAGGTEAFF
d_call: TRBD1
v_call: TRBV20-1
j_call: TRBJ1-1
clone_size: few

cdr3_nt: TGTGCCAGCAGCGGGACTAGCGATACGCAGTATTTT
cdr3_aa: CASSGTSDTQYF
d_call: TRBD2
v_call: TRBV7-9
j_call: TRBJ2-3
clone_size: .

cdr3_nt: TGTGCCAGCGGCGAAGACAGAACTAACTATGGCTACACCTTC
cdr3_aa: CASGEDRTNYGYTF
d_call: .
v_call: TRBV28
j_call: TRBJ1-2
clone_size: .

cdr3_nt: TGTGCCAGCAGTCCCGCCGACAGGTCAGTCGTCCACGAGCAGTACTTC
cdr3_aa: CASSPADRSVVHEQYF
d_call: .
v_call: TRBV12-3/TRBV12-4
j_call: TRBJ2-7
clone_size: .

cdr3_nt: TGTGCCAGCAGCTTACGCACCCCTGGGGGGACGGCTAATGAAAAACTGTTTTTT
cdr3_aa: CASSLRTPGGTANEKLFF
d_call: .
v_call: TRBV7-9
j_call: TRBJ1-4
clone_size: .

cdr3_nt: TGTGCCAGCAGCTTAGACCGACAGGGGGCTAGTGGCTACACCTTC
cdr3_aa: CASSLDRQGASGYTF
d_call: TRBD1
v_call: TRBV11-2
j_call: TRBJ1-2
clone_size: few

cdr3_nt: TGTGCCAGCAGCTCGACCCTCAATGAGCAGTTCTTC
cdr3_aa: CASSSTLNEQFF
d_call: .
v_call: TRBV7-8
j_call: TRBJ2-1
clone_size: .

cdr3_nt: TGTGCCAGCAGCTTATTTTGGGGAAGCTCTGGAAACACCATATATTTT
cdr3_aa: CASSLFWGSSGNTIYF
d_call: .
v_call: TRBV11-2
j_call: TRBJ1-3
clone_size: few

cdr3_nt: TGTGCCAGCAGAAAAGGGTCGCTTCTCTATAATTCACCCCTCCACTTT
cdr3_aa: CASRKGSLLYNSPLHF
d_call: .
v_call: TRBV6-5
j_call: TRBJ1-6
clone_size: many

cdr3_nt: TGTGCCAGCCTTGGGTACAATAATTCACCCCTCCACTTT
cdr3_aa: CASLGYNNSPLHF
d_call: .
v_call: TRBV28
j_call: TRBJ1-6
clone_size: .

cdr3_nt: TGTGCCAGCAGCCAAAACGGAGCCAATGAGCAGTTCTTC
cdr3_aa: CASSQNGANEQFF
d_call: .
v_call: TRBV14
j_call: TRBJ2-1
clone_size: few

cdr3_nt: TGTGCCAGCAGCTATAACGGCCTGGCGGGGGAGCTGTTTTTT
cdr3_aa: CASSYNGLAGELFF
d_call: .
v_call: TRBV11-1
j_call: TRBJ2-2
clone_size: .

cdr3_nt: TGTGCCAGCAGCTTAGCCGGACAGGACTACGAGCAGTACTTC
cdr3_aa: CASSLAGQDYEQYF
d_call: TRBD1
v_call: TRBV7-8
j_call: TRBJ2-7
clone_size: .

cdr3_nt: TGCAGTGCCATTAACAGGATCAGGGGCAATCAGCCCCAGCATTTT
cdr3_aa: CSAINRIRGNQPQHF
d_call: .
v_call: TRBV20-1
j_call: TRBJ1-5
clone_size: .

cdr3_nt: TGCGCCAGCAGCCAAGAGAAGGGACAGACACTACTAGCCAAAAACATTCAGTACTTC
cdr3_aa: CASSQEKGQTLLAKNIQYF
d_call: TRBD1
v_call: TRBV4-3
j_call: TRBJ2-4
clone_size: .